This TCR beta chain was captured in a study of blood T cell repertoires in COVID-19. Here immunoSEQ multiplex PCR was the method, and the copy in TCRdb shows in-frame clones only, minus some. The sample contains roughly 190,000 clones, roughly 86% of which appear only once. This sequence originates from a woman aged 35 to 49 in a cohort exposed to, infected with or recovered from COVID-19 (not recorded which). The material sequenced was PBMCs or T cells enriched from blood (not recorded which).

The CDR3 is CASSKPTGVQTGELFF. In DNA form, the CDR3 reads TGTGCCAGCAGCAAACCGACAGGGGTACAAACCGGGGAGCTGTTTTTT. The chain links TRBV5-4 to TRBJ2-2, with 8 positions matching TRBD1. Germline trimming cut 4 bases from V and 5 bases from J; bases unmatched to any gene: 10. There are 16 residues in the CDR3. Germline lookup yields CDR1 SGHNT and CDR2 YYREEE (reference sequence). Filled out from reference TRBV5-4 and TRBJ2-2, the complete variable domain reads ETGVTQSPTHLIKTRGQQVTLRCSSQSGHNTVSWYQQALGQGPQFIFQYYREEENGRGNFPPRFSGLQFPNYSSELNVNALELDDSALYLCASSKPTGVQTGELFFGEGSRLTVL.